What follows are 21 T cell receptor beta chains derived from one specimen sequenced in a study of CD8+ T cells in alopecia areata. As to treatment: oral pan-JAK inhibitor, 5-10 mg twice daily. Extracted RNA was reverse transcribed, and the resulting cDNA served as sequencing template. Sequenced by immunoSEQ multiplex PCR; TCRdb stores in-frame clones only, minus some. The sample shows 150,000 to 200,000 clones, about half of them seen only once. Sequencing used CD8+ T cells sorted from blood, obtained around week 52, from a patient treated with tofacitinib. These receptors came from a human donor with alopecia areata.

This rearrangement joins TRBV7-9 to TRBJ1-2; D ambiguous. V gave up 4 bases and J gave up 6 bases, with 6 bases separating them. CDR3 length equals 11 residues. CDR1 and CDR2 from the germline V gene are SEHNR and FQNEAQ (reference sequence). The CDR3 nucleotides read TGTGCCAGCAGCTCCCCCCATGGCTACACCTTC. It specifies CASSSPHGYTF. Full variable domain (rest looked up from reference TRBV7-9 and TRBJ1-2): DTGVSQNPRHKITKRGQNVTFRCDPISEHNRLYWYRQTLGQGPEFLTYFQNEAQLEKSRLLSDRFSAERPKGSFSTLEIQRTEQGDSAMYLCASSSPHGYTFGSGTRLTVV.

The chain has TRBV7-9 and TRBJ2-7; D not certain. The CDR3 loop spans 11 amino acids. Germline CDR1 and CDR2: SEHNR and FQNEAQ (reference sequence). V lost 4 bases and J lost 5, with 6 bases in between. For the CDR3, the DNA is TGTGCCAGCAGCTACGGTGACGAGCAGTACTTC. Translation gives CASSYGDEQYF.

The chain has TRBV15 and TRBJ2-3; tentatively, D is TRBD2 (5 bases). Trimming cost V 0 bases and J 10 bases, with 11 bases left between them. The germline gives CDR1 LNHNV, CDR2 YYDKDF (reference sequence). The CDR3 has 13 amino acids. The CDR3, as DNA: TGTGCCACCAGCAGAGATCGTACGGAGGCGCAGTATTTT. This translates into CATSRDRTEAQYF.

This chain links TRBV7-9 with TRBJ2-2, with 10 positions matching TRBD2. V was pared by 5 bases and J by 0 bases, with 9 bases of the junction left unmatched. The CDR3 spans 18 residues. The germline V gene encodes CDR1 SEHNR and CDR2 FQNEAQ (reference sequence). CDR3 coding DNA: TGTGCCAGCAGCCCCCGTACTAGCGGGAACACGAACACCGGGGAGCTGTTTTTT. Translation: CASSPRTSGNTNTGELFF. The full variable domain, its missing parts supplied by reference TRBV7-9 and TRBJ2-2, is DTGVSQNPRHKITKRGQNVTFRCDPISEHNRLYWYRQTLGQGPEFLTYFQNEAQLEKSRLLSDRFSAERPKGSFSTLEIQRTEQGDSAMYLCASSPRTSGNTNTGELFFGEGSRLTVL.

The chain carries TRBV29-1 and TRBJ2-7; 7 bases match TRBD1. V trimming: 0 bases; J trimming: 6 bases; junction bases outside the gene matches: 5. The CDR3 is 13 amino acids. The germline V gene encodes CDR1 SQVTM and CDR2 ANQGSEA. The CDR3 spells CSVEERTGFEQYF. CDR3 in DNA: TGCAGCGTTGAAGAAAGGACAGGTTTCGAGCAGTACTTC.

The rearrangement links TRBV11-2 to TRBJ2-2; unclear D gene. Germline V gives CDR1 SGHAT, CDR2 FQNNGV. V lost 3 bases and J lost 9, with 8 bases in between. The CDR3 has 12 residues. CDR3 protein: CASSFGPRELFF. CDR3 DNA: TGTGCCAGCAGCTTTGGCCCCCGGGAGCTGTTTTTT.

The chain uses TRBV13 and TRBJ1-1, with 7 bases matching TRBD1. The CDR3 contains 13 residues. Trimming removed 5 bases from V and 7 bases from J; junction bases left unmatched: 7. Germline V gives CDR1 PRHDT, CDR2 FYEKMQ (reference sequence). Here the CDR3 DNA reads TGTGCCAGCAGCCTAGAGGGGGCGAGTGAAGCTTTCTTT. Translated: CASSLEGASEAFF.

This clone was seen a few times. The J gene is TRBJ1-2, the V gene TRBV5-6; no clear D. This CDR3 comprises 17 residues. Germline V gene data show CDR1 as SGHDT and CDR2 as YYEEEE. Trimming took 2 bases from V and 2 from J, leaving 19 bases between them. CDR3 nucleotide sequence: TGTGCCAGCAGCTTATCTCACCCCCAAGCGGGGAACTATGGCTACACCTTC. It yields the protein CASSLSHPQAGNYGYTF. Full variable domain (rest looked up from reference TRBV5-6 and TRBJ1-2): DAGVTQSPTHLIKTRGQQVTLRCSPKSGHDTVSWYQQALGQGPQFIFQYYEEEERQRGNFPDRFSGHQFPNYSSELNVNALLLGDSALYLCASSLSHPQAGNYGYTFGSGTRLTVV.

There are a few counts of this clone. The chain is built from TRBV4-1 and TRBJ2-7; the match to TRBD2 covers 12 bases. The V gene's germline CDR1 is MGHRA and CDR2 YSYEKL. This CDR3 contains 15 residues. The ends lost 3 bases at V and 3 bases at J; junction bases unmatched: 3. For the CDR3, the DNA is TGCGCCAGCAGCCAGGGGACTAGCGGGTTCTACGAGCAGTACTTC. Encoded protein: CASSQGTSGFYEQYF.

As for this clone: Other DNA sequences of this sample code for an identical CDR3. The V and J genes are TRBV18 and TRBJ1-5, with D perhaps matching TRBD1 (5 bases). V was shortened by 1 base and J by 7 bases, with 11 bases between the two germline ends. The germline V gene has CDR1 KGHSH and CDR2 LQKENI. The CDR3 contains 14 residues. CDR3 in DNA: TGTGCCAGCTCACCACGTCAGGGAGACCAGCCCCAGCATTTT. This gives the protein CASSPRQGDQPQHF. Combining the CDR3 with reference TRBV18 and TRBJ1-5 gives the whole variable domain NAGVMQNPRHLVRRRGQEARLRCSPMKGHSHVYWYRQLPEEGLKFMVYLQKENIIDESGMPKERFSAEFPKEGPSILRIQQVVRGDSAAYFCASSPRQGDQPQHFGDGTRLSIL.

The V gene is TRBV13, the J gene TRBJ1-1; possibly TRBD1 for D (6 bases). This CDR3 contains 16 residues. Trimming stripped 3 bases from V and 5 bases from J, with 19 bases between. The germline CDR1 and CDR2 sequences are PRHDT and FYEKMQ (reference sequence). The CDR3 DNA follows: TGTGCCAGCAGCTTCTCCCTGGGGGGGCTGCGGACTGAAGCTTTCTTT. Protein product: CASSFSLGGLRTEAFF.

In DNA form, the CDR3 reads TGTGCCAGCAGCTTAGCCATTCCAGAGCCCCAGCATTTT. Translation: CASSLAIPEPQHF. The chain joins TRBV11-2 to TRBJ1-5; no firm D call. CDR3 length equals 13 residues. V was shortened by 1 base and J by 8 bases, with 9 bases between the two germline ends. Germline loops: CDR1 SGHAT, CDR2 FQNNGV.

This chain links TRBV27 with TRBJ1-2; TRBD1 might be the D (5 bases). Between the trimmed V and J ends, which lost 8 bases and 4 bases, there was a span of 17 bases. The CDR3 sequence is 14 residues long. The germline V gene encodes CDR1 MNHEY and CDR2 SMNVEV (reference sequence). The DNA of the CDR3 is TGTGCCAGCGCCCTCGGGGACGCCCTCTATGGCTACACCTTC. Its protein product is CASALGDALYGYTF.

V gene TRBV18 combines with J gene TRBJ2-7; D assignment may be TRBD1 or TRBD2 (6 bases each). The CDR3 has 18 residues. The V gene's germline CDR1 is KGHSH and CDR2 LQKENI. Trimming took 0 bases from V and 5 from J, leaving 23 bases between them. This chain's CDR3 is CASSPPRGQRGASHEQYF. CDR3 nucleotide sequence: TGTGCCAGCTCACCACCACGGGGGCAGCGAGGAGCTTCCCACGAGCAGTACTTC. Full variable domain (rest looked up from reference TRBV18 and TRBJ2-7): NAGVMQNPRHLVRRRGQEARLRCSPMKGHSHVYWYRQLPEEGLKFMVYLQKENIIDESGMPKERFSAEFPKEGPSILRIQQVVRGDSAAYFCASSPPRGQRGASHEQYFGPGTRLTVT.

The chain is built from TRBV9 and TRBJ1-2; the D is unclear. Germline values: CDR1 SGDLS, CDR2 YYNGEE. The CDR3 totals 14 residues. V lost 2 bases and J lost 7, with 15 bases in between. The CDR3 coding sequence is TGTGCCAGCAGCGTTCAAATGGGTTCGGCTGGCTACACCTTC. Encoded protein: CASSVQMGSAGYTF.

V is TRBV6-5 and J is TRBJ2-6, with D maybe TRBD2 (5 bases). From germline, CDR1 is MNHEY and CDR2 SVGAGI. Trimming took 8 bases from V and 0 from J, leaving 11 bases between them. The CDR3 consists of 15 residues. CDR3 nucleotide sequence: TGTGCCAGCGGCCAACGGGGCTCTGGGGCCAACGTCCTGACTTTC. Its translation: CASGQRGSGANVLTF.

This clone has only a few counts. In the same sample, other DNA sequences code for this CDR3. The gene calls are TRBV29-1 and TRBJ1-1, with unresolved D. The length of the CDR3 is 10 residues. Trimming left V 7 bases short and J 1 base short, with 4 bases between. Germline V lookup: CDR1 SQVTM, CDR2 ANQGSEA. DNA of the CDR3: TGCAGCGGCCAGAACACTGAAGCTTTCTTT. It encodes CSGQNTEAFF.

The chain combines TRBV25-1 with TRBJ1-2, with D hard to call. Germline-derived CDR1 and CDR2 are MGHDK and SYGVNS. Trimming cost V 2 bases and J 0 bases, with 4 bases left between them. This CDR3 spans 13 amino acids. The CDR3 region is CASSEAANYGYTF. CDR3 coding DNA: TGTGCCAGCAGTGAAGCGGCTAACTATGGCTACACCTTC.

J is TRBJ2-7 and V is TRBV2; D is uncertain. Germline V gene lookup returns CDR1 SNHLY and CDR2 FYNNEI. The CDR3 has 14 amino acids. V dropped 0 bases and J dropped 1 base, with 7 bases sitting between them. The CDR3 coding sequence is TGTGCCAGCAGTGAAGCAGGCAGATCCTACGAGCAGTACTTC. Translated: CASSEAGRSYEQYF.

The chain is built from TRBV9 and TRBJ2-5; TRBD2 agrees at 12 bases. With 0 bases clipped from V and 2 bases from J, the junction kept 5 bases outside the gene matches. This CDR3 has 17 amino acids. Germline-derived CDR1 and CDR2 are SGDLS and YYNGEE. Here the CDR3 reads CASSVGRTSGVQETQYF. The DNA of the CDR3 is TGTGCCAGCAGCGTAGGAAGGACTAGCGGGGTACAAGAGACCCAGTACTTC.

This clone was recorded a few times. V is TRBV18 and J is TRBJ2-5; D remains unclear. The CDR3 sequence is 18 residues long. Germline V gene sequence: CDR1 KGHSH, CDR2 LQKENI. Trimming cost V 2 bases and J 3 bases, with 22 bases left between them. The CDR3 here is CASSPLHSVGWIEETQYF. DNA of the CDR3: TGTGCCAGCTCACCATTACACAGCGTTGGTTGGATCGAAGAGACCCAGTACTTC. The full variable domain, its missing parts supplied by reference TRBV18 and TRBJ2-5, is NAGVMQNPRHLVRRRGQEARLRCSPMKGHSHVYWYRQLPEEGLKFMVYLQKENIIDESGMPKERFSAEFPKEGPSILRIQQVVRGDSAAYFCASSPLHSVGWIEETQYFGPGTRLLVL.